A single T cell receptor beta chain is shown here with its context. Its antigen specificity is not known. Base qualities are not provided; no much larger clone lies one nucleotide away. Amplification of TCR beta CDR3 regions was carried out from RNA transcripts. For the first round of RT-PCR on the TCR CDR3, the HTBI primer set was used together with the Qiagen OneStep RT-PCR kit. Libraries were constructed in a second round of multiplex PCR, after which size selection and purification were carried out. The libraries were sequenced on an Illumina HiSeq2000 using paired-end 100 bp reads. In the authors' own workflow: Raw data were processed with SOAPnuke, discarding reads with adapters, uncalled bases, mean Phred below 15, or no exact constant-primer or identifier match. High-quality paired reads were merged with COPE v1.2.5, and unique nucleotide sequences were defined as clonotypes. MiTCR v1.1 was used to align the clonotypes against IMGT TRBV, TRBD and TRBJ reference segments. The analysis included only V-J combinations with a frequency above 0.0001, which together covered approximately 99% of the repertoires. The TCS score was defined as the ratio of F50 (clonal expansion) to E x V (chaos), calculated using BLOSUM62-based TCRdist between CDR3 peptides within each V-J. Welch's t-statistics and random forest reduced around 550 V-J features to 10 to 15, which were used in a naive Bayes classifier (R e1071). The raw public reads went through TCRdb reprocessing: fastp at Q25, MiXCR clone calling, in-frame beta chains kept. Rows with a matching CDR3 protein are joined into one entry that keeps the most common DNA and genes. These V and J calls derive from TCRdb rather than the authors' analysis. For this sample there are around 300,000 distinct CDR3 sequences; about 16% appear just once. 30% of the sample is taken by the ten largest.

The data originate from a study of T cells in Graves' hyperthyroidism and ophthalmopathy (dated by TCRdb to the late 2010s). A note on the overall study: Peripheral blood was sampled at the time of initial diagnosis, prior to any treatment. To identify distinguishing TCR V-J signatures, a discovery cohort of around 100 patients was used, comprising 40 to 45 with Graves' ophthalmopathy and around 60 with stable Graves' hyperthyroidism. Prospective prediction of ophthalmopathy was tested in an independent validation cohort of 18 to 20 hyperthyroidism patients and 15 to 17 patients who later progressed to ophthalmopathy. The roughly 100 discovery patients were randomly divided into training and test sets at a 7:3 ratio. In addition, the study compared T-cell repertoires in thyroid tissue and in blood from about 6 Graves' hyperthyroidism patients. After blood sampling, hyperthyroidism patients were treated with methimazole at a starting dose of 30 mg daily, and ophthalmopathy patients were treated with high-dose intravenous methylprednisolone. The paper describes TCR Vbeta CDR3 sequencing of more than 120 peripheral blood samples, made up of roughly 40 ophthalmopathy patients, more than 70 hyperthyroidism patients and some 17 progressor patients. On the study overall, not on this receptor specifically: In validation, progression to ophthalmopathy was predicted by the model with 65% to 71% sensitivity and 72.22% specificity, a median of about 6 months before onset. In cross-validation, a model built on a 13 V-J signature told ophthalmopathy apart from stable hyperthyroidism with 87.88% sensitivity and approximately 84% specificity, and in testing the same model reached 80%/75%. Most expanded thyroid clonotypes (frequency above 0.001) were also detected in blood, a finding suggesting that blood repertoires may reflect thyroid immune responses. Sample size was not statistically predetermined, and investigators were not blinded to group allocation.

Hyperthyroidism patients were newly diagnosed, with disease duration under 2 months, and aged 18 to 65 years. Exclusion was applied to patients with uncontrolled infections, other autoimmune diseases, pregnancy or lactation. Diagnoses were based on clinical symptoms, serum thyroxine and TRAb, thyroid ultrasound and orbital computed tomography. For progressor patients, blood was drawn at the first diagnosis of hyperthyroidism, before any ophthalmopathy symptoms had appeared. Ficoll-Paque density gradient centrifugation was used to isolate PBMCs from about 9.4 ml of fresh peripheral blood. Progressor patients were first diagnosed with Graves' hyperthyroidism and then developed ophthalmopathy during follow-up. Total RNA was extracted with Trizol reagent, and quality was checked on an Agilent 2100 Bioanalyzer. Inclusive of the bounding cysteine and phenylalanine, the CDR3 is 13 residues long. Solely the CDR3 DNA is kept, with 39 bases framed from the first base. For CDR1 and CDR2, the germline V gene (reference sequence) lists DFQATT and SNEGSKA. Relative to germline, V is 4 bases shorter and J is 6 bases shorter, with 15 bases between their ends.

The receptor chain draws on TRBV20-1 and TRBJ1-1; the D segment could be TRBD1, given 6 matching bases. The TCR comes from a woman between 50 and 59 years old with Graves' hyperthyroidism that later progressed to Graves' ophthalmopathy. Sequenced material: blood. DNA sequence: TGCAGTGCTACAAGACAGGCCGTCTCTGAAGCTTTCTTT. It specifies CSATRQAVSEAFF.